Below are 24 T cell receptor beta chains sequenced from a single sample in a study of T cells in narcolepsy. Assay used: immunoSEQ multiplex PCR; TCRdb lists only in-frame clones, some missing. The sample lists more than 20,000 clones, roughly nine tenths occurring once. The sequenced material came from CD45RA- memory CD4+ T cells from PBMCs. Receptors were obtained from a human donor with narcolepsy.

The V call is TRBV7-2, the J call TRBJ2-5; D perhaps matches TRBD2 (5 bases). V lost 6 bases and J 5 bases, leaving 13 bases between the germline ends. The CDR3 consists of 13 residues. Germline loops: CDR1 SGHTA, CDR2 FQGNSA. The CDR3, as DNA: TGTGCCAGCAGGAGGCCGGGATGGGAGACCCAGTACTTC. Protein product: CASRRPGWETQYF. Using reference TRBV7-2 and TRBJ2-5 for the parts outside the CDR3, the full variable domain is GAGVSQSPSNKVTEKGKDVELRCDPISGHTALYWYRQSLGQGLEFLIYFQGNSAPDKSGLPSDRFSAERTGGSVSTLTIQRTQQEDSAVYLCASRRPGWETQYFGPGTRLLVL.

The chain carries TRBV10-3 and TRBJ2-5; 12 bases agree with TRBD1. From germline, CDR1 is ENHRY and CDR2 SYGVKD. Trimming cost V 4 bases and J 5 bases; bases outside gene matches: 8. The CDR3 extends over 16 amino acids. The CDR3 protein is CAISVGGTGGAETQYF. The CDR3 DNA follows: TGTGCCATCAGTGTCGGGGGGACAGGGGGCGCCGAGACCCAGTACTTC.

The chain is built from TRBV4-3 and TRBJ1-4; 7 positions match TRBD1. The CDR3 runs to 15 residues. Trimming removed 0 bases from V and 4 bases from J; junction bases left unmatched: 2. CDR1 and CDR2 from the germline V gene are LGHNA and YSLEER. CDR3 residues: CASSQEGQSNEKLFF. The CDR3 DNA follows: TGCGCCAGCAGCCAAGAGGGACAGAGTAATGAAAAACTGTTTTTT.

The chain employs TRBV11-2 and TRBJ1-1, with a possible D match to TRBD1 (6 bases). The CDR3 runs 15 residues. Germline CDR1 SGHAT, CDR2 FQNNGV. Trimming shortened V by 0 bases and J by 7 bases, and 15 bases separated the two germline ends. CDR3 sequence: CASSLDLGGAGEAFF. CDR3 bases: TGTGCCAGCAGCTTAGATCTAGGGGGAGCGGGTGAAGCTTTCTTT.

CDR3 in DNA: TGTGCCAGCAGCTTATTCCAGGGTTTTGATGGGGAAAAACTGTTTTTT. Protein product: CASSLFQGFDGEKLFF. This chain connects TRBV7-9 to TRBJ1-4; TRBD1 might be the D (5 bases). Germline V gene sequence: CDR1 SEHNR, CDR2 FQNEAQ (reference sequence). Trimming took off 2 bases at V and 8 bases at J, with 18 bases between the two ends. The CDR3 has 16 amino acids. Combining the CDR3 with reference TRBV7-9 and TRBJ1-4 gives the whole variable domain DTGVSQNPRHKITKRGQNVTFRCDPISEHNRLYWYRQTLGQGPEFLTYFQNEAQLEKSRLLSDRFSAERPKGSFSTLEIQRTEQGDSAMYLCASSLFQGFDGEKLFFGSGTQLSVL.

This chain links TRBV29-1 with TRBJ2-7, with 8 bases aligning to TRBD1. After removal of 7 bases from V and 4 bases from J, the junction contained 6 bases not matched to a gene. This CDR3 region has 12 residues. CDR1 is SQVTM, CDR2 ANQGSEA, per germline. Here the CDR3 reads CSATGQGYEQYF. The DNA for the CDR3 is TGCAGCGCAACAGGACAGGGATACGAGCAGTACTTC.

The V and J genes are TRBV4-3 and TRBJ2-2, with D possibly being TRBD1 (6 bases). CDR3 length: 16 residues. The V and J ends lost 3 bases and 0 bases respectively, with 11 bases between them. CDR1 is LGHNA, CDR2 YSLEER, per germline. DNA of the CDR3: TGCGCCAGCAGCCAGGAAGACAGGCCGAACACCGGGGAGCTGTTTTTT. Translating it yields CASSQEDRPNTGELFF.

This chain links TRBV19 with TRBJ1-2; 7 positions agree with TRBD1. The germline V gene has CDR1 LNHDA and CDR2 SQIVND (reference sequence). The CDR3 runs 13 residues. V shed 9 bases, J shed 6 bases, and the junction held 10 bases outside the gene matches. CDR3 bases: TGTGCCAGCTCGGACGGGACAGTCCATGGCTACACCTTC. Its protein is CASSDGTVHGYTF.

The chain is built from TRBV18 and TRBJ2-1; D is unclear. Germline V gene data show CDR1 as KGHSH and CDR2 as LQKENI. V was clipped by 2 bases and J by 13 bases, with 18 bases between them. The length of the CDR3 is 14 residues. CDR3 in amino acids: CASSPTVPPAPQFF. As DNA, the CDR3 is TGTGCCAGCTCACCAACGGTACCACCTGCGCCTCAGTTCTTC.

V gene TRBV6-1 combines with J gene TRBJ2-5; D might be TRBD1 (5 bases). The ends were cut back, 1 base at V and 4 bases at J, with 10 bases in the middle. CDR1 is MNHNS and CDR2 is SASEGT in the germline V gene. This CDR3 comprises 14 residues. In nucleotides, the CDR3 is TGTGCCAGCAGTGAAGGTCAGGGTCTAGAGACCCAGTACTTC. Its protein is CASSEGQGLETQYF.

The chain employs TRBV27 and TRBJ2-7; D could derive from TRBD1 or TRBD2 (5 bases each). This CDR3 has 14 amino acids. In germline, CDR1 is MNHEY, CDR2 SMNVEV (reference sequence). V lost 7 bases to trimming and J lost 2 bases, with 15 bases between them. CDR3: CASIVRSGPYEQYF. CDR3 nucleotides: TGTGCCAGCATTGTTCGGTCGGGGCCCTACGAGCAGTACTTC.

This clone was seen only once. The V and J genes are TRBV18 and TRBJ2-1; possible D gene TRBD1, 5 bases. V was shortened by 2 bases and J by 10 bases, with 9 bases between the two germline ends. The CDR3 totals 12 residues. The germline V gene has CDR1 KGHSH and CDR2 LQKENI. CDR3 loop: CASSPWGGEQFF. The CDR3 DNA sequence: TGTGCCAGCTCACCATGGGGCGGAGAGCAGTTCTTC.

The chain couples TRBV6-1 to TRBJ2-7, with 9 bases aligning to TRBD1. This CDR3 is 15 amino acids long. The ends lost 5 bases at V and 4 bases at J; junction bases unmatched: 9. CDR1 and CDR2 (germline): MNHNS, SASEGT. The CDR3 sequence: CASSPTGGILYEQYF. CDR3 in DNA: TGTGCCAGCAGTCCAACAGGGGGCATCTTATACGAGCAGTACTTC.

This clone appeared a single time. The chain joins TRBV4-1 to TRBJ1-1; D remains unclear. The CDR3 extends over 12 amino acids. Germline-derived CDR1 and CDR2 are MGHRA and YSYEKL. V was trimmed by 4 bases and J by 7 bases, leaving 10 bases between them. This chain's CDR3 is CASSRPGSEAFF. DNA of the CDR3: TGCGCCAGCAGCCGGCCCGGCAGTGAAGCTTTCTTT.

V gene TRBV19 combines with J gene TRBJ2-3, with 13 positions matching TRBD2. Germline V gives CDR1 LNHDA, CDR2 SQIVND (reference sequence). This CDR3 region has 16 residues. With 1 base clipped from V and 9 bases from J, the junction kept 7 bases outside the gene matches. The CDR3 nucleotides are TGTGCCAGTAGTATAGCGACTAGCGGGGGGCGAATCACGCAGTATTTT. Translated: CASSIATSGGRITQYF.

J is TRBJ2-7 and V is TRBV25-1, with TRBD1 matching over 8 bases. This CDR3 is 14 amino acids long. The trim removed 5 bases at V and 5 bases at J, leaving 8 bases unmatched. The germline gives CDR1 MGHDK, CDR2 SYGVNS. The CDR3 nucleotides are TGTGCCAGCAGTAACCCCAGGACAGGGAACGAGCAGTACTTC. This sequence encodes CASSNPRTGNEQYF.

The V gene is TRBV6-6, the J gene TRBJ2-5; D tentatively reads TRBD1 or TRBD2 (5 bases each). There are 13 residues in the CDR3. V dropped 5 bases and J dropped 4 bases, with 11 bases sitting between them. From germline, CDR1 is MNHNY and CDR2 SVGAGI (reference sequence). CDR3 DNA: TGTGCCAGCAGTAGAGGGGCGGGAGAGACCCAGTACTTC. This encodes CASSRGAGETQYF.

The rearrangement links TRBV5-5 to TRBJ2-1, with TRBD2 matching over 7 bases. The V segment lost 0 bases and the J segment 0 bases; nucleotides outside the gene matches: 0. The CDR3 has 15 amino acids. Germline V gene data show CDR1 as SGHKS and CDR2 as YYEKEE (reference sequence). Here the CDR3 reads CASSLGLASYNEQFF. In DNA, the CDR3 is TGTGCCAGCAGCTTGGGACTAGCCTCCTACAATGAGCAGTTCTTC.

V and J are TRBV7-2 and TRBJ2-1, with a possible D match to TRBD2 (6 bases). Germline CDR1 is SGHTA and CDR2 is FQGNSA. The CDR3 runs to 15 residues. V was shortened by 1 base and J by 9 bases, with 16 bases between the two germline ends. The CDR3 here is CASSLVMTGSGEQFF. The CDR3, as DNA: TGTGCCAGCAGCTTAGTGATGACCGGGAGTGGTGAGCAGTTCTTC.

The chain carries TRBV18 and TRBJ2-7, with D tentatively TRBD2 (5 bases). The V and J ends lost 3 bases and 2 bases respectively, with 17 bases between them. The CDR3 covers 16 residues. In germline, CDR1 is KGHSH, CDR2 LQKENI. The CDR3, as DNA: TGTGCCAGCTCACCCCCGGGGAGTGGGGAAACCTACGAGCAGTACTTC. This encodes CASSPPGSGETYEQYF.

The chain combines TRBV5-1 with TRBJ2-1; D is undetermined. The length of the CDR3 is 14 residues. Germline CDR1 is SGHRS and CDR2 is YFSETQ. The V end lost 4 bases, the J end lost 0 bases, and 8 bases lay between the germline ends. CDR3 coding DNA: TGCGCCAGCAGCGTCCTGAGCTCCTACAATGAGCAGTTCTTC. It yields the protein CASSVLSSYNEQFF.

V usage is TRBV29-1 and J usage is TRBJ2-5, with a tentative D call TRBD2 (6 bases). V shed 6 bases and J shed 4 bases, with 15 bases lying between them. The CDR3 sequence is 13 residues long. Germline-derived CDR1 and CDR2 are SQVTM and ANQGSEA. This CDR3 is CSVPSRGGETQYF. The CDR3 DNA is TGCAGCGTCCCGTCAAGGGGAGGAGAGACCCAGTACTTC.

A word on this clone: One end of the junction fails to match germline, which may point to a read error. The CDR3 DNA is TGTGCTAGCAGCCCGAGTAGCAATCAGCCCCAGCATTTT. It encodes CASSPSSNQPQHF. The chain joins TRBV7-7 to TRBJ1-5; D gene uncertain. Germline CDR1 is SSHAT and CDR2 is FNYEAQ (reference sequence). This CDR3 has 13 residues.

The chain carries TRBV7-2 and TRBJ2-2; tentatively, D is TRBD1 (5 bases). Trimming took off 5 bases at V and 4 bases at J, with 17 bases between the two ends. This CDR3 spans 16 amino acids. Germline CDR1 and CDR2: SGHTA and FQGNSA. The DNA of the CDR3 is TGTGCCAGCAGCCAACCACGTGGACAACTCACCGGGGAGCTGTTTTTT. This translates into CASSQPRGQLTGELFF.